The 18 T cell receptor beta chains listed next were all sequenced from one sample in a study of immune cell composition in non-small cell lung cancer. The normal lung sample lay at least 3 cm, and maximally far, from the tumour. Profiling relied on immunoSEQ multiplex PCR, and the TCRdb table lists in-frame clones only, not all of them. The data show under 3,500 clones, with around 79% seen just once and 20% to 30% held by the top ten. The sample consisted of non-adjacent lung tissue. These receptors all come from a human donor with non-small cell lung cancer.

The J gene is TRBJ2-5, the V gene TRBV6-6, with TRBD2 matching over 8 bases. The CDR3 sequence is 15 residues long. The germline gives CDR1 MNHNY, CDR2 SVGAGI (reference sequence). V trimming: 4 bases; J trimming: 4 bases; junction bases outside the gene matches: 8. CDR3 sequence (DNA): TGTGCCAGCAGTTCGAACGGGGGGGTTGGAGAGACCCAGTACTTC. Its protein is CASSSNGGVGETQYF.

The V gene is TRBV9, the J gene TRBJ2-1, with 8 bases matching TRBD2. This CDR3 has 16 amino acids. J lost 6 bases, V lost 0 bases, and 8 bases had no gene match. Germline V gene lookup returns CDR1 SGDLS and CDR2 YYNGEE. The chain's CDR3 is CASSVVGGRSGNEQFF. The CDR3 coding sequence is TGTGCCAGCAGCGTAGTAGGCGGGAGGTCGGGCAATGAGCAGTTCTTC.

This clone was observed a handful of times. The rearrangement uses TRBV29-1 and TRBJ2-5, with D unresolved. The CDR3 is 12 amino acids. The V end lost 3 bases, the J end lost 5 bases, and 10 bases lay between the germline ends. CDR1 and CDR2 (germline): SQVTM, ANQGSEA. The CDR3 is CSVETVGETQYF. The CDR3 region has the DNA TGCAGCGTTGAGACGGTCGGGGAGACCCAGTACTTC.

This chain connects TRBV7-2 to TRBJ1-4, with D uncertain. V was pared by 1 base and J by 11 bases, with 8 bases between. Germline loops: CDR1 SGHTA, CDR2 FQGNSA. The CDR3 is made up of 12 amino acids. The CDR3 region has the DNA TGTGCCAGCAGCTTAGGATTGGGCAAACTGTTTTTT. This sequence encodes CASSLGLGKLFF.

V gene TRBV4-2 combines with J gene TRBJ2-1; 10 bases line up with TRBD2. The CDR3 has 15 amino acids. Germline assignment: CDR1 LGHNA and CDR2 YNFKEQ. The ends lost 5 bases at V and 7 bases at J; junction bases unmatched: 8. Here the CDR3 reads CASSKTSGVGNEQFF. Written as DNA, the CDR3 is TGTGCCAGCAGCAAAACTAGCGGGGTGGGGAATGAGCAGTTCTTC.

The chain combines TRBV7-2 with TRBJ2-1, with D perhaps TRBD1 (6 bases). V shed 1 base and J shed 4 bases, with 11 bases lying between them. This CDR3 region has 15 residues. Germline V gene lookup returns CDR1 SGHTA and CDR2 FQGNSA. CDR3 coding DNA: TGTGCCAGCAGCTTAGTACAGGGCCAATACAATGAGCAGTTCTTC. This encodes CASSLVQGQYNEQFF. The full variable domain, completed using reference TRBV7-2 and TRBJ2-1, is GAGVSQSPSNKVTEKGKDVELRCDPISGHTALYWYRQSLGQGLEFLIYFQGNSAPDKSGLPSDRFSAERTGGSVSTLTIQRTQQEDSAVYLCASSLVQGQYNEQFFGPGTRLTVL.

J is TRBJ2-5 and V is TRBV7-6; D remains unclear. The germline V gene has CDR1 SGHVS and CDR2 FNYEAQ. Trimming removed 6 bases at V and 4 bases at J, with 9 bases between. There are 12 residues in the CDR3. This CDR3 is CASSPTRETQYF. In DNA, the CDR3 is TGTGCCAGCAGTCCTACCCGAGAGACCCAGTACTTC.

In DNA, the CDR3 is TGTGCCAGCAGCTTAGCTCCTAGCACAGATACGCAGTATTTT. Translation: CASSLAPSTDTQYF. The rearrangement links TRBV7-6 to TRBJ2-3; D not certain. Per the germline V gene, CDR1 is SGHVS and CDR2 is FNYEAQ. The V and J ends lost 0 bases and 0 bases respectively, with 4 bases between them. This CDR3 has 14 residues.

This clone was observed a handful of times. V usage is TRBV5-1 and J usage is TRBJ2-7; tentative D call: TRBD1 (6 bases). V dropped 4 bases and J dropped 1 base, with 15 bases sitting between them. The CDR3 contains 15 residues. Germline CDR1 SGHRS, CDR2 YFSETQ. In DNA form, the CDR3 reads TGCGCCAGCAGCCGTACGGCACAGGGATCCTACGAGCAGTACTTC. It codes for CASSRTAQGSYEQYF.

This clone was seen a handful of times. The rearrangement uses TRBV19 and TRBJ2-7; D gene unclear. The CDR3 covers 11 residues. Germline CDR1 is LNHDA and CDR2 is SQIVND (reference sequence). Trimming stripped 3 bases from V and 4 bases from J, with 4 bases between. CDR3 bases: TGTGCCAGTAGTATCGGTTACGAGCAGTACTTC. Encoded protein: CASSIGYEQYF.

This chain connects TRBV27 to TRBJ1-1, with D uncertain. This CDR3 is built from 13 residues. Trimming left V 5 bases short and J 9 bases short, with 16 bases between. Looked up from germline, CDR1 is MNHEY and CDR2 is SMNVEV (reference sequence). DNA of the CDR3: TGTGCCAGCAGTCCCCTAACTCACTCTCAAGCTTTCTTT. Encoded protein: CASSPLTHSQAFF.

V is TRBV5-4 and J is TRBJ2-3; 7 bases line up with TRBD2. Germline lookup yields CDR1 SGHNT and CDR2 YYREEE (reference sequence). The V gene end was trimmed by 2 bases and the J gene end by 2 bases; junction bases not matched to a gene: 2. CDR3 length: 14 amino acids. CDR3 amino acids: CASSFLAATDTQYF. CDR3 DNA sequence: TGTGCCAGCAGCTTCCTAGCGGCCACAGATACGCAGTATTTT.

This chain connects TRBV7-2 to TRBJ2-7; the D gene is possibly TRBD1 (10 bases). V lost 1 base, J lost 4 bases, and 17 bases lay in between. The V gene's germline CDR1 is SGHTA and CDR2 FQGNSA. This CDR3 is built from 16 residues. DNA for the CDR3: TGTGCCAGCAGCTTAGATCTAGCGGGACAGGGGTACGAGCAGTACTTC. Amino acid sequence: CASSLDLAGQGYEQYF.

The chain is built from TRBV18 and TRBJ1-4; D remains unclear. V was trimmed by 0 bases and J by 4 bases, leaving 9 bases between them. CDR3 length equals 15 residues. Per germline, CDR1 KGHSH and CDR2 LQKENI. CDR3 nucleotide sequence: TGTGCCAGCTCACCACCGAGGGTCGGTAATGAAAAACTGTTTTTT. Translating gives CASSPPRVGNEKLFF.

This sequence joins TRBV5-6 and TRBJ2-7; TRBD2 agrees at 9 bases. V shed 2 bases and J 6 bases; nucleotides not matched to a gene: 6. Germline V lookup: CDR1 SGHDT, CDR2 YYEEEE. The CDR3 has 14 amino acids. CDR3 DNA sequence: TGTGCCAGCAGCTTTCTAGCGGGAAGGGGCGAGCAGTACGTC. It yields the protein CASSFLAGRGEQYV.

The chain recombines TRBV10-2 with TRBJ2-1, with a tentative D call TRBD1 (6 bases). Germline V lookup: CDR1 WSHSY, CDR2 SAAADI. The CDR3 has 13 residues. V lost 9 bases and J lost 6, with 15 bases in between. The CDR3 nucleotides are TGCGCCAGTTCCTGGACAGATCCCAATGAGCAGTTCTTC. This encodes CASSWTDPNEQFF.

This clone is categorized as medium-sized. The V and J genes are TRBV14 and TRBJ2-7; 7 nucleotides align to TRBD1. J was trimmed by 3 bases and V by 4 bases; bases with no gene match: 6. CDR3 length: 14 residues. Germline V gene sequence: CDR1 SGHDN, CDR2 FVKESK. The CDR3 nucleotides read TGTGCCAGCAGCCGACAGGGCTTGGGCTACGAGCAGTACTTC. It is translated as CASSRQGLGYEQYF.

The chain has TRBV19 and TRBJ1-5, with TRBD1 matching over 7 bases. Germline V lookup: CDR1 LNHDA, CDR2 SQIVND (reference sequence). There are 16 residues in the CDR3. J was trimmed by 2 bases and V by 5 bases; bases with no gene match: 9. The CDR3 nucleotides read TGTGCCAGTAGTCTTTACAGGGGCGGAGGCAATCAGCCCCAGCATTTT. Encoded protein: CASSLYRGGGNQPQHF. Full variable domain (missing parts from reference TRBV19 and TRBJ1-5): DGGITQSPKYLFRKEGQNVTLSCEQNLNHDAMYWYRQDPGQGLRLIYYSQIVNDFQKGDIAEGYSVSREKKESFPLTVTSAQKNPTAFYLCASSLYRGGGNQPQHFGDGTRLSIL.